In this sample, the clone carrying this TCR beta chain turned up once. The sample originates from a study of blood T cell repertoires in COVID-19. The overall study: From T cells, B-cell-depleted T cells, or PBMCs came the material, which was cDNA or gDNA.

The assay was immunoSEQ multiplex PCR, and TCRdb's table has in-frame clones only and misses some. The sample has 60,000 or so clones, around 90% seen once. Trimming removed 0 bases from V and 0 bases from J, with 9 bases in between. The CDR3 extends over 16 amino acids. The germline CDR1 and CDR2 sequences are ENHRY and SYGVKD. Source material: peripheral blood. This sequence was found in a man between 60 and 70 years old with acute or convalescent COVID-19. The rearrangement joins TRBV10-3 to TRBJ2-1, with D perhaps matching TRBD2 (5 bases). The CDR3: CAISESLAGSYNEQFF. DNA of the CDR3: TGTGCCATCAGTGAGTCCCTAGCCGGCTCCTACAATGAGCAGTTCTTC.